The entry below describes one T cell receptor beta chain. This clonotype has just a few counts. Its antigen remains undetermined. No quality values exist for individual bases; no much larger clone is one base distant. According to the study, the label for this sample's treatment or condition signals: approximately 9-day PBMC culture with coronavirus spike peptide pools or control peptides (ViraFEST assay). The study used the ViraFEST assay, which expanded antigen-specific T cells with peptide pools and then identified expanded clonotypes by TCR sequencing. The convalescent patients' positive SARS-CoV-2 PCR tests fell between March and December 2020, which was before the Alpha, Beta and Delta variants emerged in the United States. Each well held 2.2 million or so PBMCs cultured with around 9 ug/ml peptide pools in IMDM containing 5% human AB serum and roughly 10 IU/ml IL-2. On days 3 and 7, half of the culture medium was replaced with fresh IL-2-containing medium. After approximately 10 days of culture, CD4+ T cells were isolated by negative selection using the EasySep CD4+ T cell isolation kit. Ficoll-Paque Plus gradient centrifugation was used to isolate PBMCs from whole blood, and the isolated PBMCs were then either used fresh or cryopreserved at -140C. Each culture condition was generally run in triplicate wells.

This specimen belongs to a study of vaccination and CD4 T cells after COVID-19 (dated by TCRdb to 2022 to 2024). Regarding the study in general: SARS-CoV-2 positivity had been established in the convalescent patients by nasal swab PCR, and mild disease was recorded in nine or ten of these patients and severe disease in one. Post-vaccine blood samples were taken a median of 72 days after the second vaccine dose, with a range of roughly 13 to 250 days. In 10 COVID-19 convalescent patients and a handful of infection-naive healthy vaccine recipients, researchers compared the spike-specific CD4+ TCR repertoire from before mRNA vaccination with the repertoire from after. Culture stimuli were overlapping spike peptide pools from SARS-CoV-2 and from the common cold coronaviruses HCoV-NL63, HCoV-OC43 and HCoV-229E. Each participant got two doses of either the Pfizer-BioNTech BNT162b2 vaccine (n=8) or the Moderna mRNA-1273 vaccine (n=2). The convalescent cohort comprised six males and four females, including two Hispanic individuals, seven Caucasians, two Asians and one multiracial person. Post-COVID blood samples from convalescent patients were collected a median of roughly 100 days after diagnosis, with a range of 35 to 161 days. In control cultures, a CEFX viral epitope pool was used as positive control, an HIV-1 Nef peptide pool was used as negative control, or no peptide was added. Study-wide conclusions, independent of this receptor: Nearly all vaccine-specific clones in convalescent patients (304 of 307) were mono-reactive for SARS-CoV-2 spike rather than cross-reactive with common cold coronaviruses. Although the median number of SARS-CoV-2-reactive clonotypes went up from some 23 after infection to 38 after vaccination, the increase was not significant. The study included relatively few convalescent patients and did not analyze early timepoints after natural infection. Among the post-vaccine SARS-CoV-2-reactive clones in convalescent patients, a median around 90% showed up only after vaccination, which suggests vaccine-specific priming.

Library preparation employed PCR. DNA from cultured CD4+ T cells was subjected to TCR sequencing with the Oncomine TCR Beta short-read assay at the Johns Hopkins FTIC core. The QIAamp micro DNA kit was used to extract genomic DNA from the cultured CD4+ T cells. Oncomine TCR Beta libraries made from cultured CD4+ T cells were pooled using unique dual indexes and sequenced on an Illumina iSeq 100. The paper's data handling went like this. Non-productive sequences were removed, and CDR3s that did not start with C, did not end with F or W, or were shorter than 7 amino acids were discarded. The MANAFEST web application identified antigen-specific clonotypes by comparing peptide-stimulated wells against reference wells and other culture wells. For a clone to be called positive, the clone needed an FDR below 0.05, an odds ratio above 5, and a productive frequency above 0.1% in at least two of three replicate wells. A clonotype counted as cross-reactive if it showed significant expansion both in the SARS-CoV-2 spike wells and in at least one common cold coronavirus spike condition. CDR3 homology was assessed with Levenshtein distances (stringdist) and unrooted phylogenetic trees (ape) in R version 3.6.1. The public reads were run again by TCRdb, first through fastp at Q25 and then through MiXCR, and only productive beta chains were kept. Rows with one shared CDR3 protein collapse into an entry with the most common genes and DNA. The V and J calls and clone size are TCRdb's, not the authors'. Recorded for this sample are fewer than 9,500 distinct CDR3 sequences; approximately 57% of them occurred a single time. 24% of the sample comes from the top ten.

CDR1 and CDR2 were assigned from the germline V gene (reference sequence) as DFQATT and SNEGSKA. The cysteine opens and the phenylalanine closes a CDR3 of 14 amino acids. The DNA shown is the 42-base CDR3, in frame from base 1. V loses 4 bases, J loses 4 bases, and the germline ends lie 15 bases apart. Material: CD4+ T cells from blood, cultured in vitro. Rearrangement joined TRBV20-1 to TRBJ2-3, with the D gene call left open. The sequence was collected from a human donor who had recovered from COVID-19. The nucleotide sequence reads as follows: TGCAGTGCTAAGATCGCAGGACCACCAGATACGCAGTATTTT. The encoded protein is CSAKIAGPPDTQYF.